This T cell receptor (beta chain) was identified during a study of T cell responses to AZD1222 COVID-19 vaccine (dated by TCRdb to about 2021). Context from the whole study: AZD1222 recipients given second doses at about 4 weeks or at about 12 weeks were pooled, since spike-specific TCR depth and breadth were not found to differ between the two schedules. Trial participants were enrolled by age into subgroups of 18-55, 56-69 and 70-plus years, and approximately 150, 30 and 60 TCR-sequenced participants, respectively, were included in these subgroups. A total of 233 trial participants underwent TCR sequencing, of whom roughly 210 had received two doses of AZD1222 and 26 had received two doses of the MenACWY control vaccine. What the authors observed across the whole study: Because no day 14 peak-response samples were available, the repertoires could be characterized only after the peak T cell response. Reportedly, almost half of the unique spike-specific TCRs recognized epitopes lying outside the regions that are mutated in the B.1.351 and B.1.1.7 variants. In the small 56-69-year group, the increase in depth fell short of significance, most likely because of low power. Participants were mostly white British and included more females than males, and it was suggested by the authors that clonal diversity may have been underestimated. A significant rise in spike-specific TCR breadth and depth was observed after two AZD1222 doses relative to day 0 and relative to MenACWY recipients. Conclusions about previously exposed vaccinees are limited, since just six AZD1222 recipients were seropositive for SARS-CoV-2 at baseline. The whole spike protein was spanned by vaccine-associated CD4 TCRs, and dominant responses were seen in regions 160-218 and 743-854.

The time point label for this specimen denotes: baseline before first vaccination. Samples from vaccinated people were obtained from the UK trials COV001 and COV002, which included a single-blind randomized controlled phase 2/3 trial of AZD1222 (ChAdOx1 nCoV-19) in healthy adults. For TCRbeta chain sequencing, PBMC samples were collected from trial participants at day 0 and at day 28 after the second dose. The CDR3 regions of human TCRbeta chains were subjected to immunosequencing. The study's processing was this. Repertoire TCRs were checked for matches against a reference library of SARS-CoV-2-specific TCRs that had been generated using the MIRA antigen-specificity platform. Breadth was defined as the fraction of unique TCRs that were SARS-CoV-2-associated. Depth was defined as the fraction of total T cells that were SARS-CoV-2-associated. Using the MIRA data, each spike-specific TCR was mapped to the spike region that the TCR reacts to and placed in a CD4 or CD8 class. Log10-transformed breadth and depth values were compared by one-way ANOVA with Sidak's multiple comparisons tests. Here the immuneACCESS table is served through TCRdb, limited to in-frame sequences with V and J called. Missing clones are a known gap in these copies; in checked studies unresolved V genes cover under half, and the rest lacks a known reason. V, J and clone size derive from that table, while D and trimming were established from the DNA sequence. The sample profile shows some 150,000 clones; approximately 90% of them were found once. Together, the top ten hold approximately 1.8% of the sample.

As concerns this clone: Which antigen it targets is not known. No much larger clone is present one base from it, and per-base qualities are unavailable.

CDR3 length: 16 amino acids, cysteine to phenylalanine. Only CDR3 DNA is held: 48 bases, read in frame from base 1. Trimming accounts for 5 bases at V and 0 bases at J, while the number of junction bases matched to no gene is 7. The germline V gene sets CDR1 to MDHEN and CDR2 to SYDVKM. The material was peripheral blood, obtained on day 0 of AZD1222 vaccination. The rearranged chain carries TRBV28 and TRBJ1-3; TRBD1 agrees with 7 junctional bases. The sequence was obtained from an adult in good health. The CDR3 protein sequence reads: CASSRTGLGSGNTIYF. At the DNA level, the sequence is TGTGCCAGCAGTAGGACAGGCTTGGGCTCTGGAAACACCATATATTTT.